This TCR beta chain was obtained from a study of blood T cells in healthy people across ages. Comments on this clonotype: Its antigen is not known.

Study conclusions and caveats: A strong correlation was found between TCR beta diversity and the percentage of naive T cells.

Together with a sample-barcoded 5' primer, a J-beta primer mix was included in a second PCR lasting 7 to 11 cycles. All cDNA molecules were each tagged by a template-switch adaptor with 12 random nucleotides. TCRdb ran MiXCR on the 5' RACE reads and lists one entry per CDR3 protein. The table has about 1,500,000 distinct CDR3 sequences, 40% to 50% seen once; the top ten hold roughly 7.9%. The CDR3 has 15 amino acids. Deletions cut 4 bases from V and 5 bases from J, with 18 bases between. Germline lookup yields CDR1 MDHEN and CDR2 SYDVKM. The chain employs TRBV28 and TRBJ2-7, with D perhaps being TRBD1 or TRBD2 (7 bases each). Sequencing input: blood. This TCR was recovered from a woman in her late teens or twenties in good health. CDR3 region: CASSSRGGNANEQYF. CDR3 sequence (DNA): TGTGCCAGCAGTTCCAGGGGGGGGAATGCTAACGAGCAGTACTTC. The whole variable domain, filled in from reference TRBV28 and TRBJ2-7, reads DVKVTQSSRYLVKRTGEKVFLECVQDMDHENMFWYRQDPGLGLRLIYFSYDVKMKEKGDIPEGYSVSREKKERFSLILESASTNQTSMYLCASSSRGGNANEQYFGPGTRLTVT.